This passage covers 11 T cell receptor beta chains from one sample sequenced in a study of blood T cell repertoires in COVID-19. This table comes from immunoSEQ multiplex PCR, and its TCRdb copy is limited to in-frame clones, with some not included. The table shows roughly 300,000 clones, with around 87% occurring only once. Specimen: peripheral blood. The receptor source for this set is a woman in her forties or fifties who had recovered from COVID-19.

V usage is TRBV9 and J usage is TRBJ1-6, with TRBD1 as a possible D gene (6 bases). Germline V gives CDR1 SGDLS, CDR2 YYNGEE. The CDR3 runs 13 residues. With 0 bases removed from V and 9 bases from J, the gap between germline ends came to 7 bases. The CDR3 protein is CASSVADSSPLHF. DNA for the CDR3: TGTGCCAGCAGCGTAGCGGACAGTTCACCCCTCCACTTT.

The genes are TRBV7-2 and TRBJ1-5; D not resolved. This CDR3 spans 13 amino acids. Trimming cost V 1 base and J 9 bases, with 10 bases left between them. Germline assignment: CDR1 SGHTA and CDR2 FQGNSA. CDR3 sequence (DNA): TGTGCCAGCAGCTTAGTTCCCGGGGTGCCCCAGCATTTT. This gives the protein CASSLVPGVPQHF.

The V and J genes are TRBV10-1 and TRBJ2-2; 7 bases map to TRBD2. The junction had 0 bases not matched to a gene; V was cut back by 8 bases and J by 6 bases. In germline, CDR1 is WNHNN, CDR2 SYGVQD (reference sequence). The CDR3 contains 11 residues. The CDR3 bases are TGCGCCAGCCGGGGGGCCGGGGAGCTGTTTTTT. Translating gives CASRGAGELFF.

This chain joins TRBV11-1 and TRBJ2-7; 11 bases agree with TRBD2. This CDR3 region has 15 residues. Per the germline V gene, CDR1 is SGHAT and CDR2 is FQDESV (reference sequence). V was clipped by 5 bases and J by 0 bases; unmatched bases: 3. Here the CDR3 reads CASSPGTSGSYEQYF. The CDR3 DNA sequence: TGTGCCAGCAGCCCCGGGACTAGCGGCTCCTACGAGCAGTACTTC.

This chain links TRBV29-1 with TRBJ2-1; TRBD2 might be the D (6 bases). Germline CDR1 is SQVTM and CDR2 is ANQGSEA. The CDR3 consists of 11 residues. The V gene lost 6 bases and the J gene lost 9 bases, with 12 bases spanning the gap. CDR3 coding DNA: TGCAGCGTCCCGGGGGTGGGTGAGCAGTTCTTC. Translating it yields CSVPGVGEQFF.

This clone was counted a single time. This rearrangement joins TRBV11-2 to TRBJ1-2; 9 nucleotides align to TRBD1. Germline loops: CDR1 SGHAT, CDR2 FQNNGV. This CDR3 spans 14 amino acids. The ends lost 0 bases at V and 8 bases at J; junction bases unmatched: 4. The CDR3 loop reads CASSLEGTGLGYTF. CDR3 sequence (DNA): TGTGCCAGCAGCTTAGAAGGGACAGGGTTAGGCTACACCTTC. Variable domain in full (rest from reference TRBV11-2 and TRBJ1-2): EAGVAQSPRYKIIEKRQSVAFWCNPISGHATLYWYQQILGQGPKLLIQFQNNGVVDDSQLPKDRFSAERLKGVDSTLKIQPAKLEDSAVYLCASSLEGTGLGYTFGSGTRLTVV.

Only a few counts were recorded for this clone. This CDR3 is CASSTTGGNYQPQHF. CDR3 nucleotides: TGTGCCAGCTCTACCACAGGGGGAAATTATCAGCCCCAGCATTTT. V gene TRBV2 combines with J gene TRBJ1-5; TRBD1 aligns across 8 bases. Germline CDR1 SNHLY, CDR2 FYNNEI. With V trimmed by 8 bases and J by 5 bases, 11 bases remained unmatched. CDR3 size: 15 residues. Filled out from reference TRBV2 and TRBJ1-5, the complete variable domain reads EPEVTQTPSHQVTQMGQEVILRCVPISNHLYFYWYRQILGQKVEFLVSFYNNEISEKSEIFDDQFSVERPDGSNFTLKIRSTKLEDSAMYFCASSTTGGNYQPQHFGDGTRLSIL.

This chain joins TRBV30 and TRBJ2-3; perhaps D is TRBD1 or TRBD2 (6 bases each). The CDR3 runs 13 residues. CDR1 GTSNPN and CDR2 SVGIG come from the germline V gene (reference sequence). Trimming stripped 5 bases from V and 2 bases from J, with 11 bases between. The DNA of the CDR3 is TGTGCCTGGGGAGGGGGAGTCACAGATACGCAGTATTTT. Its protein is CAWGGGVTDTQYF.

The CDR3 DNA sequence: TGTGCCAGCAGTTACGTCGTTGGGGCACGTCCAATCACTGAAGCTTTCTTT. It translates to CASSYVVGARPITEAFF. This sequence joins TRBV6-2 or TRBV6-3 and TRBJ1-1, with TRBD1 as a possible D gene (5 bases). Germline CDR1 MNHEY, CDR2 SVGEGT. Trimming pared 2 bases from V and 4 bases from J, leaving 20 bases between. This CDR3 is built from 17 residues.

The chain couples TRBV11-2 to TRBJ1-2; tentative D call: TRBD1 (5 bases). Trimming shortened V by 0 bases and J by 3 bases, and 11 bases separated the two germline ends. The CDR3 is 15 amino acids. Germline V CDR1 and CDR2: SGHAT, FQNNGV. The CDR3, as DNA: TGTGCCAGCAGCTTAGAGCCGGGGGAAGACTATGGCTACACCTTC. This translates into CASSLEPGEDYGYTF.

The CDR3, as DNA: TGTGCCAGCAGAACAGGGACAGCTAATGAAAAACTGTTTTTT. This encodes CASRTGTANEKLFF. The chain combines TRBV28 with TRBJ1-4, with TRBD1 matching 7 bases. The CDR3 length is 14 residues. Germline V gives CDR1 MDHEN, CDR2 SYDVKM. With V trimmed by 6 bases and J by 3 bases, 4 bases remained unmatched.